Sequencing of this TCR beta chain was carried out in a study of beta chain features in type 1 diabetes. All of the isolated RNA was reverse transcribed, so expressed TCRB transcripts were sequenced. The table came from immunoSEQ multiplex PCR; TCRdb's copy has only in-frame clones and leaves some out. This repertoire shows about 300,000 clones, 8% found once; its top ten account for under 1.3%. Study findings and constraints: Any HLA-type effect on TCRB rearrangement remained unresolved here.

Per germline, CDR1 MDHEN and CDR2 SYDVKM. The CDR3 spans 12 residues. Trimming cost V 6 bases and J 5 bases; bases outside gene matches: 1. Of note for this clone: The antigen is not known.

This chain links TRBV28 with TRBJ2-7; 10 positions agree with TRBD1. This receptor was identified in a woman younger than 30 in good health. Specimen: central memory CD4+ T cells from blood. The CDR3 nucleotides are TGTGCCAGCAGCGGACAGGGGGACGAGCAGTACGTC. As protein: CASSGQGDEQYV.